This T cell receptor (beta chain) was profiled in a study of blood T cells in healthy people across ages. CDR1 is KGHSH and CDR2 is LQKENI in the germline V gene. The J segment lost 10 bases and the V segment lost 8 bases, leaving 0 bases of the junction unmatched. This CDR3 comprises 11 residues. RNA extraction gave at least 5 micrograms of total RNA per sample. Through a sample-barcoded 5' primer and a J-beta primer mix, a second PCR was run for roughly 6 to 12 cycles. TCRdb reprocessed the 5' RACE reads with MiXCR, giving one entry per CDR3 protein. The sample shows over 1.5 million distinct CDR3 sequences, around half of them seen only once.

The chain carries TRBV18 and TRBJ1-6, with 9 bases aligning to TRBD1. Input material: blood. This receptor was identified in a woman between 40 and 50 years old in good health. CDR3 in amino acids: CASGQGSPLHF. The CDR3, as DNA: TGTGCCAGCGGACAGGGGTCACCCCTCCACTTT. The entire variable domain, with the rest obtained from reference TRBV18 and TRBJ1-6, is as follows: NAGVMQNPRHLVRRRGQEARLRCSPMKGHSHVYWYRQLPEEGLKFMVYLQKENIIDESGMPKERFSAEFPKEGPSILRIQQVVRGDSAAYFCASGQGSPLHFGNGTRLTVT.